The source of this T cell receptor beta chain is a study of cytomegalovirus exposure and HLA in healthy donors. With V trimmed by 7 bases and J by 4 bases, 6 bases remained unmatched. This CDR3 spans 14 amino acids. Germline loops: CDR1 LNHDA, CDR2 SQIVND (reference sequence). The sample holds a few counts of this clone. The primer mix had 60 Vbeta and 13 Jbeta primers. In the source study's methods: In a later analysis, the count reached some 83 million unique TCR beta chains, with roughly 9.9 million shared. TCRdb's copy holds only in-frame clones and misses some; the assay was immunoSEQ multiplex PCR. V, J and clone size were drawn from that table, and D and trimming were deduced from the DNA. The data show approximately 280,000 clones, roughly 90% seen once.

The chain employs TRBV19 and TRBJ2-3; TRBD1 aligns across 9 bases. The clonotype was recovered from a man aged 35-49 years in good health and CMV-seropositive. The specimen was PBMCs. In DNA, the CDR3 is TGTGCCAGTATGGTAGGACAGGGGTCAGATACGCAGTATTTT. Protein product: CASMVGQGSDTQYF. Full variable domain (rest looked up from reference TRBV19 and TRBJ2-3): DGGITQSPKYLFRKEGQNVTLSCEQNLNHDAMYWYRQDPGQGLRLIYYSQIVNDFQKGDIAEGYSVSREKKESFPLTVTSAQKNPTAFYLCASMVGQGSDTQYFGPGTRLTVL.